The T cell receptor (beta chain) described here comes from a study of blood T cell repertoires in COVID-19. At the level of the study: Samples came from the United States, Italy and Spain, spanning acute and convalescent COVID-19.

This CDR3 has 12 amino acids. Per germline, CDR1 MNHEY and CDR2 SVGEGT. The V end lost 5 bases, the J end lost 4 bases, and 9 bases lay between the germline ends. Generated by immunoSEQ multiplex PCR, the TCRdb table keeps only in-frame clones and is missing some. The sample contains a few hundred thousand clones, under 85% of which appear only once. The chain couples TRBV6-2 or TRBV6-3 to TRBJ2-7; D might be TRBD1 (6 bases). Sequenced input: peripheral blood. The clonotype was recovered from a man aged 30-40 years who had recovered from COVID-19. Here the CDR3 DNA reads TGTGCCAGCAGTCTACAGGGTTACGAGCAGTACTTC. Its translation is CASSLQGYEQYF.